This is a list of T cell receptor beta chains from one sample in a study of blood T cells in healthy people across ages. One entry per CDR3 protein, called by TCRdb with MiXCR from the 5' RACE reads. This sample has more than 700,000 distinct CDR3 sequences, with 35% to 60% found just once. Sequencing was carried out using blood. Every receptor here comes from an elderly man in good health. The CDR3 runs from the conserved cysteine through the conserved F or W. D genes are given only for firm matches. The size field is filled for only some rows; it gives once, few, many or a size class.

D gene: NA; J gene: TRBJ2-1; V gene: TRBV20-1; clone size: few; CDR3 DNA: TGCAGTGCTATCATACAGGGCGATGAGCAGTTCTTC; CDR3 protein: CSAIIQGDEQFF
D gene: TRBD2; J gene: TRBJ2-5; V gene: TRBV7-2; clone size: many; CDR3 DNA: TGTGCCAGCTGCGGGAGGGCCGATGAGACCCAGTACTTC; CDR3 protein: CASCGRADETQYF
D gene: NA; J gene: TRBJ1-2; V gene: TRBV9; clone size: NA; CDR3 DNA: TGTGCCAGCACCGCGTCCGGGGATAATGGCTACACCTTC; CDR3 protein: CASTASGDNGYTF
D gene: NA; J gene: TRBJ2-3; V gene: TRBV7-2; clone size: NA; CDR3 DNA: TGTGCCAGCAGCCCTCAGGGACGGGCATCAGATACGCAGTATTTT; CDR3 protein: CASSPQGRASDTQYF
D gene: NA; J gene: TRBJ2-7; V gene: TRBV4-1; clone size: NA; CDR3 DNA: TGCGCCAGTAACTTGCGGTTTCTAGGGTCCTACGAGCAGTACTTC; CDR3 protein: CASNLRFLGSYEQYF
D gene: NA; J gene: TRBJ2-2; V gene: TRBV9; clone size: NA; CDR3 DNA: TGTGCCAGCAGCGTAGTGTCAGGGGACACCGGGGAGCTGTTTTTT; CDR3 protein: CASSVVSGDTGELFF
D gene: NA; J gene: TRBJ1-2; V gene: TRBV20-1; clone size: NA; CDR3 DNA: TGCAGTGCTAGGGTGCAGGACTATGGCTACACCTTC; CDR3 protein: CSARVQDYGYTF
D gene: NA; J gene: TRBJ2-2; V gene: TRBV4-3; clone size: few; CDR3 DNA: TGCGCCAGCAGCCAAGCGAAGCCAACCGGGGAGCTGTTTTTT; CDR3 protein: CASSQAKPTGELFF
D gene: TRBD1; J gene: TRBJ2-1; V gene: TRBV24-1; clone size: NA; CDR3 DNA: TGTGCCACCGGGGCAGGGGGCGGGGAGCAGTTCTTC; CDR3 protein: CATGAGGGEQFF
D gene: NA; J gene: TRBJ1-5; V gene: TRBV7-2; clone size: NA; CDR3 DNA: TGTACCAGCAGCCTACAGGGTTATAGCAGTCAGCCCCAGCATTTT; CDR3 protein: CTSSLQGYSSQPQHF
D gene: NA; J gene: TRBJ2-7; V gene: TRBV20-1; clone size: few; CDR3 DNA: TGCAGTGCTCGACCTCCTCAGGGGATCTACGAGCAGTACTTC; CDR3 protein: CSARPPQGIYEQYF
D gene: TRBD1; J gene: TRBJ2-4; V gene: TRBV29-1; clone size: NA; CDR3 DNA: TGCAGCGTTGCCAAGGGGGCCGGAGAGCAGTACTTC; CDR3 protein: CSVAKGAGEQYF
D gene: TRBD2; J gene: TRBJ2-1; V gene: TRBV2; clone size: NA; CDR3 DNA: TGTGCCAGCCTAGCGGGAAGGTACAATGAGCAGTTCTTC; CDR3 protein: CASLAGRYNEQFF
D gene: NA; J gene: TRBJ1-2; V gene: TRBV5-1; clone size: few; CDR3 DNA: TGCGCCAGCAGCTTGGTGACAGCCTGGGGCTACACCTTC; CDR3 protein: CASSLVTAWGYTF
D gene: NA; J gene: TRBJ2-1; V gene: TRBV7-9; clone size: NA; CDR3 DNA: TGTGCCAGCAGCTTCCGATCTGACGAGCAGTTCTTC; CDR3 protein: CASSFRSDEQFF
D gene: NA; J gene: TRBJ2-2; V gene: TRBV29-1; clone size: NA; CDR3 DNA: TGCAGCGTTGAGCGGGTGGGGTTTACCGGGGAGCTGTTTTTT; CDR3 protein: CSVERVGFTGELFF
D gene: TRBD1; J gene: TRBJ2-3; V gene: TRBV12-3/TRBV12-4; clone size: NA; CDR3 DNA: TGTGCCAGCAGTCTCCAGGGACAGGAAATTACAGATACGCAGTATTTT; CDR3 protein: CASSLQGQEITDTQYF
D gene: TRBD1; J gene: TRBJ2-7; V gene: TRBV5-1; clone size: NA; CDR3 DNA: TGCGCCAGCAGCTTGGCCTATACGACAGGGGCCTTATCCTACGAGCAGTACTTC; CDR3 protein: CASSLAYTTGALSYEQYF
D gene: TRBD1; J gene: TRBJ1-4; V gene: TRBV29-1; clone size: NA; CDR3 DNA: TGCAGCGCTGGACAGGGGGTTCCTGAAAAACTGTTTTTT; CDR3 protein: CSAGQGVPEKLFF
D gene: NA; J gene: TRBJ2-7; V gene: TRBV29-1; clone size: NA; CDR3 DNA: TGCAGCGTTGACGCTGGTACAGGCGGCGAGCAGTACTTC; CDR3 protein: CSVDAGTGGEQYF
D gene: TRBD2; J gene: TRBJ2-7; V gene: TRBV29-1; clone size: NA; CDR3 DNA: TGCAGCGTCGCCGGACTAGCGGCCTACGAGCAGTACTTC; CDR3 protein: CSVAGLAAYEQYF
D gene: NA; J gene: TRBJ2-3; V gene: TRBV2; clone size: NA; CDR3 DNA: TGTGCCAGCAGACCGAGGGACTTCACAGATACGCAGTATTTT; CDR3 protein: CASRPRDFTDTQYF
D gene: NA; J gene: TRBJ1-1; V gene: TRBV6-1; clone size: NA; CDR3 DNA: TGTGCCACCCGGGACACTGAAGCTTTCTTT; CDR3 protein: CATRDTEAFF
D gene: TRBD1; J gene: TRBJ2-3; V gene: TRBV20-1; clone size: NA; CDR3 DNA: TGCAGTGTGTACCGGGACAGGGGAAGCACAGATACGCAGTATTTT; CDR3 protein: CSVYRDRGSTDTQYF
D gene: TRBD1; J gene: TRBJ1-4; V gene: TRBV7-2; clone size: NA; CDR3 DNA: TGTGCCAGCAGCTTAGTTCCGGCAGGGGGTTCTGAAAAACTGTTTTTT; CDR3 protein: CASSLVPAGGSEKLFF
D gene: NA; J gene: TRBJ1-5; V gene: TRBV12-3/TRBV12-4; clone size: NA; CDR3 DNA: TGTGCCAGCAGTTTATGGCAGGGCCAGCCCCAGCATTTT; CDR3 protein: CASSLWQGQPQHF
D gene: NA; J gene: TRBJ2-7; V gene: TRBV4-2; clone size: NA; CDR3 DNA: TGTGCCAGCAGCCAATTCCCCTCCGAGCAGTACTTC; CDR3 protein: CASSQFPSEQYF
D gene: NA; J gene: TRBJ2-3; V gene: TRBV7-2; clone size: few; CDR3 DNA: TGTGCCAGCAGGGAGGCGGGGAGCACAGATACGCAGTATTTT; CDR3 protein: CASREAGSTDTQYF
D gene: TRBD2; J gene: TRBJ2-1; V gene: TRBV14; clone size: few; CDR3 DNA: TGTGCCAGCAGTTTCAGATCGGGACTAGTCATGGATGAGCAGTTCTTC; CDR3 protein: CASSFRSGLVMDEQFF
D gene: TRBD2; J gene: TRBJ2-1; V gene: TRBV6-4; clone size: NA; CDR3 DNA: TGTGCCAGCAGAGGTAGCGGGGGGTACAATGAGCAGTTCTTC; CDR3 protein: CASRGSGGYNEQFF
D gene: NA; J gene: TRBJ1-1; V gene: TRBV29-1; clone size: NA; CDR3 DNA: TGCAGCGTTGAAGAATCGGGGCGAACTGAAGCTTTCTTT; CDR3 protein: CSVEESGRTEAFF
D gene: TRBD1; J gene: TRBJ2-7; V gene: TRBV6-1; clone size: NA; CDR3 DNA: TGTGCCAGCAGTGCCGGTTCGGGACAGGGACTTTACGAGCAGTACTTC; CDR3 protein: CASSAGSGQGLYEQYF